This TCR beta chain is drawn from a study of CD8+ T cells in alopecia areata. Study results and caveats: Lesional tissue from the scalp (especially in alopecia totalis/universalis) showed higher clonality than normal scalp. Relative to mice, TCR sharing across patients was less clear, a difference possibly HLA-related.

Sequencing templates came from extracted RNA that was reverse transcribed into cDNA. The method was immunoSEQ multiplex PCR; TCRdb's version includes in-frame clones alone and lacks a portion of them. The repertoire includes 150,000 to 200,000 clones, around 57% of them detected once, and about 4.4% sits in the top ten. PBMCs were stained for CD3, CD4 and CD8, and CD4+ and CD8+ T cells were sorted. Trimming removed 11 bases from V and 8 bases from J; junction bases left unmatched: 28. Germline V gene data show CDR1 as MGHRA and CDR2 as YSYEKL. CDR3 length: 20 residues. Turning to this clone: The antigen is unknown.

Material for sequencing was CD4+ T cells sorted from blood. The clonotype was recovered from a human donor in good health. V gene TRBV4-1 combines with J gene TRBJ2-1; the match to TRBD1 covers 12 bases. The CDR3 spells CASRRGDRGRLLVFRDEQFF. CDR3 nucleotide sequence: TGCGCCTCGCGCCGCGGGGACAGGGGGCGGTTGTTAGTTTTCCGGGATGAGCAGTTCTTC.